Below, 28 T cell receptor beta chains from the same sample are listed, as sequenced in a study of T cells in Graves' hyperthyroidism and ophthalmopathy. Using RNA transcripts as the source, TCR beta CDR3 regions were amplified. The primer set for the first-round RT-PCR of the TCR CDR3 was HTBI. TCRdb redid the calling of the multiplex PCR reads with MiXCR, one entry per CDR3 protein. The sample holds approximately 690,000 distinct CDR3 sequences, roughly 20% seen once. Material: blood. Every receptor here comes from a man under 40 with Graves' ophthalmopathy.

This clonotype was detected many times. The chain is built from TRBV11-2 and TRBJ1-1; weak D call: TRBD1 (5 bases). The CDR3 extends over 14 amino acids. Germline CDR1 reads SGHAT; CDR2 reads FQNNGV. V was clipped by 1 base and J by 6 bases, with 12 bases between them. CDR3 in DNA: TGTGCCAGCAGCTTAGCCGAGAGGGGAGCTGAAGCTTTCTTT. It specifies CASSLAERGAEAFF.

This clonotype has a handful of counts. The chain carries TRBV6-7 and TRBJ2-7; D may match TRBD1 or TRBD2 (5 bases each). TRBV6-7 has ORF status, its function being uncertain. Trimming left V 3 bases short and J 0 bases short, with 27 bases between. The CDR3 totals 20 residues. The CDR3 here is CASSYTRPGPFLMSSYEQYF. DNA of the CDR3: TGTGCCAGCAGTTATACGAGGCCGGGACCGTTCCTAATGAGCTCCTACGAGCAGTACTTC.

This clonotype was seen at least ten times. The gene calls are TRBV9 and TRBJ2-7; 7 positions agree with TRBD2. After removal of 0 bases from V and 3 bases from J, the junction contained 0 bases not matched to a gene. This CDR3 contains 13 residues. The germline V gene encodes CDR1 SGDLS and CDR2 YYNGEE. The CDR3 DNA sequence: TGTGCCAGCAGCGTAGGGGAGGGCTACGAGCAGTACTTC. Translation: CASSVGEGYEQYF. The entire variable domain, with the rest obtained from reference TRBV9 and TRBJ2-7, is as follows: DSGVTQTPKHLITATGQRVTLRCSPRSGDLSVYWYQQSLDQGLQFLIQYYNGEERAKGNILERFSAQQFPDLHSELNLSSLELGDSALYFCASSVGEGYEQYFGPGTRLTVT.

This rearrangement joins TRBV7-9 to TRBJ2-3, with 11 nucleotides matching TRBD2. Germline CDR1 is SEHNR and CDR2 is FQNEAQ (reference sequence). CDR3 length: 15 residues. With V trimmed by 1 base and J by 11 bases, 8 bases remained unmatched. This CDR3 reads CASSLELAGDIVQYF. The CDR3 nucleotides are TGTGCCAGCAGCTTAGAACTAGCGGGAGATATAGTGCAGTATTTT.

The rearrangement joins TRBV5-6 to TRBJ1-1; D ambiguous. V was trimmed by 1 base and J by 0 bases, leaving 13 bases between them. The CDR3 runs to 16 residues. In germline, CDR1 is SGHDT, CDR2 YYEEEE. DNA of the CDR3: TGTGCCAGCAGCTTGTTCCGGACTAACATGAACACTGAAGCTTTCTTT. Amino acids: CASSLFRTNMNTEAFF.

This clonotype was seen only a few times. The chain recombines TRBV19 with TRBJ1-1; 9 nucleotides agree with TRBD1. Trimming cost V 5 bases and J 0 bases; bases outside gene matches: 4. The CDR3 sequence is 15 residues long. Germline CDR1 and CDR2: LNHDA and SQIVND (reference sequence). DNA of the CDR3: TGTGCCAGTAGTGGACAGGGGTGGATGAACACTGAAGCTTTCTTT. It codes for CASSGQGWMNTEAFF.

This clonotype has more than one count but fewer than ten. CDR3 DNA sequence: TGTGCCAGCAGTTTCAGCGGGAGGGCCCAAGTTGATACCGGGGAGCTGTTTTTT. Protein product: CASSFSGRAQVDTGELFF. The V gene is TRBV28, the J gene TRBJ2-2; the match to TRBD2 covers 10 bases. CDR3 length: 18 amino acids. Germline values: CDR1 MDHEN, CDR2 SYDVKM. After removal of 3 bases from V and 5 bases from J, the junction contained 12 bases not matched to a gene. The full variable domain, its missing parts supplied by reference TRBV28 and TRBJ2-2, is DVKVTQSSRYLVKRTGEKVFLECVQDMDHENMFWYRQDPGLGLRLIYFSYDVKMKEKGDIPEGYSVSREKKERFSLILESASTNQTSMYLCASSFSGRAQVDTGELFFGEGSRLTVL.

The V call is TRBV3-1, the J call TRBJ2-4; D not certain. This CDR3 has 15 amino acids. CDR1 and CDR2 (germline): LGHDT, YNNKEL (reference sequence). Trimming removed 0 bases at V and 0 bases at J, with 6 bases between. The CDR3, as DNA: TGTGCCAGCAGCCAAGAACGAATAGCCAAAAACATTCAGTACTTC. Translated, it gives CASSQERIAKNIQYF.

This clonotype turned up a few times. V usage is TRBV7-9 and J usage is TRBJ1-2, with D perhaps matching TRBD1 (6 bases). Germline V lookup: CDR1 SEHNR, CDR2 FQNEAQ (reference sequence). This CDR3 comprises 14 residues. Trimming took off 4 bases at V and 8 bases at J, with 17 bases between the two ends. The CDR3 region has the DNA TGTGCCAGCAGCTCACAATCAGGGGCGGGAGGCTACACCTTC. It translates to CASSSQSGAGGYTF.

The sample holds many counts of this clonotype. The chain recombines TRBV27 with TRBJ1-4; D is possibly TRBD1 (5 bases). Trimming cost V 5 bases and J 5 bases, with 12 bases left between them. The CDR3 is 14 residues long. Per the germline V gene, CDR1 is MNHEY and CDR2 is SMNVEV (reference sequence). The DNA for the CDR3 is TGTGCCAGCAGTGTCCAGGGCCCGAATGAAAAACTGTTTTTT. This encodes CASSVQGPNEKLFF.

This clonotype was counted once. The V gene is TRBV6-1, the J gene TRBJ2-7; D may be TRBD1 (6 bases). V was cut by 7 bases and J by 7 bases, with 32 bases left in between. The CDR3 spans 18 residues. Germline CDR1 reads MNHNS; CDR2 reads SASEGT. CDR3 nucleotide sequence: TGTGCCAGCACCTCTGGGTTGGGGACACTTGACTCTACTCTAGAGCAGTACTTC. As protein: CASTSGLGTLDSTLEQYF.

This clonotype was observed a handful of times. The gene calls are TRBV5-1 and TRBJ2-3; TRBD2 matches at 13 bases. From germline, CDR1 is SGHRS and CDR2 YFSETQ. V shed 1 base and J 6 bases; nucleotides not matched to a gene: 5. The CDR3 runs to 16 residues. The DNA of the CDR3 is TGCGCCAGCAGCTTGAACGGGACTAGCGGGAAGGATACGCAGTATTTT. Protein product: CASSLNGTSGKDTQYF. The variable domain in full, with the rest retrieved from reference TRBV5-1 and TRBJ2-3, is KAGVTQTPRYLIKTRGQQVTLSCSPISGHRSVSWYQQTPGQGLQFLFEYFSETQRNKGNFPGRFSGRQFSNSRSEMNVSTLELGDSALYLCASSLNGTSGKDTQYFGPGTRLTVL.

This clonotype came up many times. The chain employs TRBV6-1 and TRBJ2-3; 7 bases map to TRBD1. The CDR3 consists of 15 residues. Trimming cost V 6 bases and J 4 bases; bases outside gene matches: 10. Germline lookup yields CDR1 MNHNS and CDR2 SASEGT. CDR3 residues: CASSEQGSGADTQYF. CDR3 DNA: TGTGCCAGCAGCGAACAGGGGTCAGGGGCAGATACGCAGTATTTT.

This clonotype was counted only a few times. The rearrangement uses TRBV7-9 and TRBJ1-3; D is ambiguous. The V gene's germline CDR1 is SEHNR and CDR2 FQNEAQ (reference sequence). CDR3 size: 13 residues. Deletions cut 4 bases from V and 0 bases from J, with 4 bases between. The chain's CDR3 is CASSYPSGNTIYF. As DNA, the CDR3 is TGTGCCAGCAGCTACCCCTCTGGAAACACCATATATTTT.

This clonotype has at least ten counts. V usage is TRBV11-2 and J usage is TRBJ1-1, with 10 positions matching TRBD1. The V gene's germline CDR1 is SGHAT and CDR2 FQNNGV. The junction had 6 bases not matched to a gene; V was cut back by 5 bases and J by 9 bases. The CDR3 is 13 residues long. This chain's CDR3 is CASSQTGGVKAFF. Written as DNA, the CDR3 is TGTGCCAGCAGCCAGACAGGGGGCGTGAAAGCTTTCTTT.

This clonotype was observed many times. V usage is TRBV29-1 and J usage is TRBJ2-5; D may be TRBD1 or TRBD2 (5 bases each). CDR1 and CDR2 (germline): SQVTM, ANQGSEA. The CDR3 spans 12 residues. V lost 5 bases to trimming and J lost 2 bases, with 9 bases between them. The CDR3 region has the DNA TGCAGCGTTCCGGGGCGACAAGAGACCCAGTACTTC. Translating gives CSVPGRQETQYF.

The chain couples TRBV5-6 to TRBJ2-5; 7 bases align to TRBD1. Germline-derived CDR1 and CDR2 are SGHDT and YYEEEE. This CDR3 is built from 13 residues. V trimming: 1 base; J trimming: 5 bases; junction bases outside the gene matches: 2. As DNA, the CDR3 is TGTGCCAGCAGCTTGACAGGGGTGGAGACCCAGTACTTC. It specifies CASSLTGVETQYF. The variable domain in full, completed from reference TRBV5-6 and TRBJ2-5, reads DAGVTQSPTHLIKTRGQQVTLRCSPKSGHDTVSWYQQALGQGPQFIFQYYEEEERQRGNFPDRFSGHQFPNYSSELNVNALLLGDSALYLCASSLTGVETQYFGPGTRLLVL.

V gene TRBV4-2 combines with J gene TRBJ1-1; D is ambiguous. V was trimmed by 2 bases and J by 14 bases, leaving 21 bases between them. The germline V gene has CDR1 LGHNA and CDR2 YNFKEQ. The length of the CDR3 is 14 residues. CDR3 bases: TGTGCCAGCAGCCAATCTTTCGACGGCGCAGGAGGGTTCTTT. Translated, it gives CASSQSFDGAGGFF.

This clonotype occurred a few times. The V call is TRBV20-1, the J call TRBJ1-2, with no clear D. CDR3 size: 14 residues. V lost 6 bases and J 4 bases, leaving 18 bases between the germline ends. Germline V lookup: CDR1 DFQATT, CDR2 SNEGSKA (reference sequence). The DNA of the CDR3 is TGCAGTGCCTCTCTTATCGACCTCCGCTATGGCTACACCTTC. Its translation is CSASLIDLRYGYTF.

The rearrangement uses TRBV9 and TRBJ2-1, with a tentative D call TRBD2 (5 bases). CDR3 length equals 15 residues. Trimming left V 3 bases short and J 2 bases short, with 12 bases between. Germline CDR1 and CDR2: SGDLS and YYNGEE. The CDR3 protein is CASSETNSPYNEQFF. In DNA form, the CDR3 reads TGTGCCAGCAGCGAGACTAACTCCCCCTACAATGAGCAGTTCTTC.

Remarks on this clonotype: A read error may be the cause here, since a much bigger clone is one base away. The J gene is TRBJ2-5, the V gene TRBV2; 11 bases match TRBD1. This CDR3 has 15 residues. Trimming cost V 5 bases and J 3 bases; bases outside gene matches: 5. CDR1 is SNHLY, CDR2 FYNNEI, per germline. The CDR3 reads CASSSGQGAEETQYF. The DNA for the CDR3 is TGTGCCAGCAGTTCCGGACAGGGGGCCGAAGAGACCCAGTACTTC.

The V call is TRBV19, the J call TRBJ2-5, with 7 bases that match TRBD2. The V and J ends lost 6 bases and 4 bases, in that order; junction bases with no gene match: 5. Germline V gene lookup returns CDR1 LNHDA and CDR2 SQIVND (reference sequence). This CDR3 comprises 13 residues. The CDR3 coding sequence is TGTGCCAGTAGGCGGGCGGGAGCAGAGACCCAGTACTTC. Amino acids: CASRRAGAETQYF.

The sample holds a few counts of this clonotype. This chain joins TRBV28 and TRBJ2-1; 9 positions match TRBD2. This CDR3 is built from 17 residues. The V gene end was trimmed by 6 bases and the J gene end by 6 bases; junction bases not matched to a gene: 15. The germline V gene has CDR1 MDHEN and CDR2 SYDVKM. CDR3 DNA sequence: TGTGCCAGCAGCCCGGACGGAGGACTAGCGAGGGCCAATGAGCAGTTCTTC. Protein: CASSPDGGLARANEQFF. The full variable domain, its missing parts supplied by reference TRBV28 and TRBJ2-1, is DVKVTQSSRYLVKRTGEKVFLECVQDMDHENMFWYRQDPGLGLRLIYFSYDVKMKEKGDIPEGYSVSREKKERFSLILESASTNQTSMYLCASSPDGGLARANEQFFGPGTRLTVL.

The genes are TRBV6-5 and TRBJ2-7; 9 bases are shared with TRBD1. This CDR3 is built from 13 residues. Germline V lookup: CDR1 MNHEY, CDR2 SVGAGI. Trimming took 8 bases from V and 5 from J; bases not matched to a gene: 7. CDR3: CASGTGRPNEQYF. CDR3 sequence (DNA): TGTGCCAGCGGGACAGGGCGCCCCAACGAGCAGTACTTC.

With regard to this clonotype: A much larger clone lies a single base off, so this may be a read error. The conserved final phenylalanine or tryptophan is absent from the CDR3, which likely points to a read error. The chain is built from TRBV27 and TRBJ2-1; 15 bases match TRBD2. V lost 4 bases and J lost 5; bases outside the gene matches: 6. Germline CDR1 is MNHEY and CDR2 is SMNVEV (reference sequence). The CDR3 contains 17 residues. The CDR3 DNA reads as TGTGCCAGCAGTTGGACTAGCGGGAGGGGTAGAAACAATGAGCAGTTCTCC. Its protein is CASSWTSGRGRNNEQFS.

This sequence joins TRBV15 and TRBJ2-7, with a possible D match to TRBD2 (5 bases). Per the germline V gene, CDR1 is LNHNV and CDR2 is YYDKDF (reference sequence). Trimming took 1 base from V and 4 from J, leaving 14 bases between them. The CDR3 sequence is 15 residues long. The CDR3 here is CATSRGGNGRYEQYF. CDR3 nucleotides: TGTGCCACCAGCAGAGGAGGGAATGGGCGGTACGAGCAGTACTTC. Filled out from reference TRBV15 and TRBJ2-7, the complete variable domain reads DAMVIQNPRYQVTQFGKPVTLSCSQTLNHNVMYWYQQKSSQAPKLLFHYYDKDFNNEADTPDNFQSRRPNTSFCFLDIRSPGLGDTAMYLCATSRGGNGRYEQYFGPGTRLTVT.

This clonotype was recorded many times. The chain has TRBV20-1 and TRBJ1-5; possibly TRBD1 for D (5 bases). V was trimmed by 4 bases and J by 1 base, leaving 8 bases between them. This CDR3 spans 13 amino acids. Per germline, CDR1 DFQATT and CDR2 SNEGSKA (reference sequence). This chain's CDR3 is CSAIRDSNQPQHF. The CDR3 bases are TGCAGTGCTATCCGGGACAGCAATCAGCCCCAGCATTTT.

Note on this clonotype: A single base separates this from a much larger clone, so it may be a read error. The chain is built from TRBV7-3 and TRBJ2-1, with 13 bases that match TRBD2. Germline V gene lookup returns CDR1 SGHTA and CDR2 FQGTGA. The CDR3 length is 15 residues. The CDR3 spells CASSVTSGRVHEQFF. CDR3 nucleotides: TGTGCCAGCAGCGTAACTAGCGGGAGGGTTCATGAGCAGTTCTTC.